This section outlines one T cell receptor (beta chain) sequence together with its context. CDR1 and CDR2 (germline): SGHVT, SQSDAQ. This CDR3 is built from 16 residues. All CD8+ T cell subsets were sorted in triplicate at roughly 280,000 cells each. CD45RO-CCR7+CD27+CD95- characterized naive CD8+ T cells. All TRB cDNA libraries came from 5' RACE performed with UMI labels. With the 5' RACE reads reprocessed, TCRdb shows one record per CDR3 protein and no DNA. The sample has 100,000 to 150,000 distinct CDR3 sequences. This sample stems from a study of CXCR3-negative and CXCR3-positive naive CD8 T cells. The material sequenced was naive CXCR3- CD8+ T cells from blood. The subset denotes: CD45RO-CCR7+CD27+CD95- naive CD8+ T cells lacking CXCR3 (TNR3-). The receptor's source is a human donor in good health. Some clones in this sample may be carry-over from other donors' samples. The genes are TRBV7-4 and TRBJ1-5. This chain's CDR3 is CASSLDMVYSNQPQHF.